This is a list of T cell receptor beta chains from one sample in a study of regulatory T cells in long-lasting Graves disease. One entry per CDR3 protein results from TCRdb running MiXCR on the multiplex PCR reads. The top ten clones hold around 11% of a sample with about 220,000 distinct CDR3 sequences, roughly 18% of them seen once. These sequences were also reported in another study, on T cells in Graves' hyperthyroidism and ophthalmopathy.

Sequenced here: peripheral blood mononuclear cells (PBMCs), sampled at new diagnosis, from a patient treated with antithyroid drugs. The receptors were gathered from a woman in her twenties or thirties with Graves disease. Each CDR3 is given with its conserved first and last residue. Each record gives: D gene, V gene, J gene, clone size, CDR3 protein, CDR3 DNA. D genes are given only for firm matches. Size is stated for part of the rows, as once, few or many counts, or as a class when the clone is expanded.

>TRBD1|TRBV6-1|TRBJ1-5|NA
CASSESGQINQPQHF
TGTGCCAGCAGTGAGTCGGGACAGATCAATCAGCCCCAGCATTTT
>NA|TRBV27|TRBJ1-4|many
CASRKGGISNEKLVF
TGTGCCAGCCGGAAGGGAGGCATCAGTAATGAAAAACTGGTTTTT
>TRBD2|TRBV5-6|TRBJ2-3|few
CASSLGLAPSTDTQYF
TGTGCCAGCAGCTTGGGACTAGCGCCAAGCACAGATACGCAGTATTTT
>NA|TRBV3-1|TRBJ2-7|many
CASSPPTGTAPGEQYF
TGTGCCAGCAGCCCTCCGACAGGCACTGCACCGGGAGAGCAGTACTTC
>NA|TRBV28|TRBJ1-2|many
CASSNSRGYTF
TGTGCCAGCAGTAACTCCAGGGGCTACACCTTC
>NA|TRBV6-2/TRBV6-3|TRBJ2-7|few
CASSPGWSSYEQYF
TGTGCCAGCTCCCCCGGATGGAGCTCCTACGAGCAGTACTTC
>NA|TRBV20-1|TRBJ1-1|NA
CSAPLTGNTEAFF
TGCAGTGCTCCTCTGACAGGGAACACTGAAGCTTTCTTT
>TRBD2|TRBV3-1|TRBJ2-6|NA
CASSQDSGGAGAGANVLTF
TGTGCCAGCAGCCAAGATAGCGGGGGGGCCGGGGCTGGGGCCAACGTCCTGACTTTC
>TRBD1|TRBV27|TRBJ2-1|many
CASSSPHRGNEQFF
TGTGCCAGCAGTTCCCCCCACAGGGGAAATGAGCAGTTCTTC
>TRBD1|TRBV12-3/TRBV12-4|TRBJ2-5|many
CASSPYRGRWLETQYF
TGTGCCAGCAGTCCTTACAGGGGGCGTTGGTTGGAGACCCAGTACTTC
>NA|TRBV20-1|TRBJ2-3|once
CSAREKGFYSTDTQYF
TGCAGTGCTAGAGAGAAGGGGTTTTATAGCACAGATACGCAGTATTTT
>NA|TRBV28|TRBJ1-5|many
CASSFGGQVLNQPQHF
TGTGCCAGCAGTTTCGGGGGACAAGTCCTCAATCAGCCCCAGCATTTT
>NA|TRBV28|TRBJ2-1|many
CASSSGTGHNEQFF
TGTGCCAGCAGCTCAGGCACAGGACACAATGAGCAGTTCTTC
>NA|TRBV5-6|TRBJ1-6|many
CASSSGTSSPLHF
TGTGCCAGCAGCTCGGGGACCAGTTCACCCCTCCACTTT
>NA|TRBV6-2/TRBV6-3|TRBJ2-3|many
CASSYSSPASTDTQYF
TGTGCCAGCAGTTACTCGAGCCCAGCTAGCACAGATACGCAGTATTTT
>NA|TRBV2|TRBJ1-3|many
CASSALAGNTIYF
TGTGCCAGCAGCGCCTTGGCTGGAAACACCATATATTTT
>NA|TRBV7-9|TRBJ2-7|many
CASSLVAGPYEQYF
TGTGCCAGCAGCTTAGTGGCAGGCCCCTACGAGCAGTACTTC
>NA|TRBV7-8|TRBJ2-3|few
CASSTQIDTQYF
TGTGCCAGCAGCACCCAGATAGATACGCAGTATTTT
>TRBD2|TRBV12-3/TRBV12-4|TRBJ2-3|NA
CASSPNSGGTFTDTQYF
TGTGCCAGCAGTCCAAATAGCGGGGGGACCTTCACAGATACGCAGTATTTT
>TRBD1|TRBV28|TRBJ2-7|many
CASSPGTGGRLGEQYF
TGTGCCAGCAGTCCGGGGACAGGGGGCCGTCTTGGGGAGCAGTACTTC
>TRBD1|TRBV20-1|TRBJ1-2|many
CSARYGTGANYGYTF
TGCAGTGCTAGATATGGAACAGGGGCTAACTATGGCTACACCTTC
>TRBD1|TRBV6-1|TRBJ1-2|many
CASGSPGTAFTLNYGYTF
TGTGCCAGCGGCTCCCCAGGGACAGCCTTCACCCTTAACTATGGCTACACCTTC
>NA|TRBV2|TRBJ2-1|many
CASSRGAGEQFF
TGTGCCAGCAGTCGGGGGGCGGGTGAGCAGTTCTTC
>TRBD1|TRBV6-1|TRBJ1-5|many
CASGGQGAGQPQHF
TGTGCCAGCGGGGGGCAGGGGGCCGGACAGCCCCAGCATTTT
>NA|TRBV12-5|TRBJ2-7|many
CASALRAGLGSSYEQYF
TGTGCTAGTGCCCTCCGAGCAGGCCTAGGGAGCTCCTACGAGCAGTACTTC
>TRBD1|TRBV19|TRBJ2-1|many
CASSPPGTAFNEQFF
TGTGCCAGTAGTCCGCCCGGGACAGCTTTCAATGAGCAGTTCTTC
>TRBD2|TRBV20-1|TRBJ2-7|NA
CSVVTGREAYEQYF
TGCAGTGTTGTAACCGGGCGGGAGGCCTACGAGCAGTACTTC
>TRBD1|TRBV30|TRBJ2-3|many
CACHKGTGVPDTQYF
TGTGCCTGCCATAAAGGGACAGGGGTGCCAGATACGCAGTATTTT
>TRBD1|TRBV19|TRBJ2-3|many
CASKSGQGSDTQYF
TGTGCCAGTAAGTCGGGACAGGGTTCGGATACGCAGTATTTT
>NA|TRBV4-1|TRBJ1-1|NA
CASSQDEGSAGFTEAFF
TGCGCCAGCAGCCAAGACGAGGGGTCGGCTGGTTTCACTGAAGCTTTCTTT